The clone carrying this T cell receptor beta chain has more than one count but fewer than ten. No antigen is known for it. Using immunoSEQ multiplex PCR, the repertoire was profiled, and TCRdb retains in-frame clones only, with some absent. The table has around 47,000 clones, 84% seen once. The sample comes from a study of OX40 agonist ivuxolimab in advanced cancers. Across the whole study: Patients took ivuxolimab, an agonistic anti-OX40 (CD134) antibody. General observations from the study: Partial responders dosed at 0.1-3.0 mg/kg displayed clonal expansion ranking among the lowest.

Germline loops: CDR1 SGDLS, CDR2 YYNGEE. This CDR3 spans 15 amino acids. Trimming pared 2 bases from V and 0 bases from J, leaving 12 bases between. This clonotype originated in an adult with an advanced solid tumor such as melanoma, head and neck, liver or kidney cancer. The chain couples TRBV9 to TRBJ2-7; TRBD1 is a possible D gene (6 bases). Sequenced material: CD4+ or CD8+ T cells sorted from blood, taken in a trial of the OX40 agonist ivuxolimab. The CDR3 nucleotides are TGTGCCAGCAGCGTCGAAGGGACAATCTCCTACGAGCAGTACTTC. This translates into CASSVEGTISYEQYF. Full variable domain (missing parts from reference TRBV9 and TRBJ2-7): DSGVTQTPKHLITATGQRVTLRCSPRSGDLSVYWYQQSLDQGLQFLIQYYNGEERAKGNILERFSAQQFPDLHSELNLSSLELGDSALYFCASSVEGTISYEQYFGPGTRLTVT.